The 8 T cell receptor beta chains below come from one sample, sequenced in a study of blood T cell repertoires in COVID-19. Assay used: immunoSEQ multiplex PCR; TCRdb lists only in-frame clones, some missing. The sample yields 100,000 to 150,000 clones, around four fifths seen once. The sequenced material came from peripheral blood. The receptor source for this set is a man at least 80 years old with active or convalescent COVID-19.

This chain connects TRBV27 to TRBJ2-3; 7 nucleotides match TRBD2. V dropped 7 bases and J dropped 1; count of bases not matched to a gene: 5. This CDR3 spans 14 amino acids. Looked up from germline, CDR1 is MNHEY and CDR2 is SMNVEV (reference sequence). The CDR3 nucleotides read TGTGCCAGCATGAGACGGGGGGGCACAGATACGCAGTATTTT. It specifies CASMRRGGTDTQYF.

The chain employs TRBV6-1 and TRBJ1-2, with D possibly matching TRBD1 (5 bases). This CDR3 has 15 amino acids. Deletions cut 1 base from V and 5 bases from J, with 14 bases between. Germline V gene lookup returns CDR1 MNHNS and CDR2 SASEGT. Written as DNA, the CDR3 is TGTGCCAGCAGTGAAGTCCCGGGACTGGTGTATGGCTACACCTTC. This encodes CASSEVPGLVYGYTF.

V is TRBV18 and J is TRBJ1-1; the D gene is possibly TRBD1 (6 bases). Germline V gene lookup returns CDR1 KGHSH and CDR2 LQKENI. This CDR3 region has 17 residues. With 8 bases removed from V and 0 bases from J, the gap between germline ends came to 22 bases. The CDR3 region is CASLPRRTAELNTEAFF. For the CDR3, the DNA is TGTGCCAGCCTTCCCCGGAGGACAGCCGAATTGAACACTGAAGCTTTCTTT.

V is TRBV19 and J is TRBJ1-2, with D uncertain. This CDR3 contains 14 residues. V was trimmed by 7 bases and J by 0 bases, leaving 12 bases between them. CDR1 LNHDA and CDR2 SQIVND come from the germline V gene (reference sequence). DNA of the CDR3: TGTGCCAGTATGAGGGATCCACCTAACTATGGCTACACCTTC. Its protein product is CASMRDPPNYGYTF.

In DNA form, the CDR3 reads TGTGCCAGCAGCCCGTCCGGGACAGCGAATTCACCCCTCCACTTT. The encoded protein is CASSPSGTANSPLHF. The V gene is TRBV11-2, the J gene TRBJ1-6; TRBD1 agrees at 7 bases. Germline lookup yields CDR1 SGHAT and CDR2 FQNNGV. The CDR3 length is 15 residues. The trim removed 5 bases at V and 7 bases at J, leaving 8 bases unmatched.

The chain combines TRBV24-1 with TRBJ2-5; tentative D call: TRBD1 (6 bases). The CDR3 spans 15 residues. Germline values: CDR1 KGHDR, CDR2 SFDVKD. V was shortened by 2 bases and J by 0 bases, with 9 bases between the two germline ends. The CDR3 DNA sequence: TGTGCCACCAGTGATTCCCAGGGGTACCAAGAGACCCAGTACTTC. Amino acids: CATSDSQGYQETQYF.

The chain joins TRBV5-1 to TRBJ1-1; TRBD1 aligns across 7 bases. The V segment lost 4 bases and the J segment 4 bases; nucleotides outside the gene matches: 10. The CDR3 has 15 amino acids. Germline loops: CDR1 SGHRS, CDR2 YFSETQ. The CDR3 region is CASSARAGGSTEAFF. The CDR3 bases are TGCGCCAGCAGCGCACGGGCAGGGGGAAGCACTGAAGCTTTCTTT.

The chain combines TRBV9 with TRBJ1-1; 9 nucleotides align to TRBD1. This CDR3 spans 16 amino acids. Trimming removed 2 bases from V and 0 bases from J; junction bases left unmatched: 5. Germline lookup yields CDR1 SGDLS and CDR2 YYNGEE. The CDR3 nucleotides are TGTGCCAGCAGCGTGGGGACAGGGAGCTTGAACACTGAAGCTTTCTTT. Residues: CASSVGTGSLNTEAFF.